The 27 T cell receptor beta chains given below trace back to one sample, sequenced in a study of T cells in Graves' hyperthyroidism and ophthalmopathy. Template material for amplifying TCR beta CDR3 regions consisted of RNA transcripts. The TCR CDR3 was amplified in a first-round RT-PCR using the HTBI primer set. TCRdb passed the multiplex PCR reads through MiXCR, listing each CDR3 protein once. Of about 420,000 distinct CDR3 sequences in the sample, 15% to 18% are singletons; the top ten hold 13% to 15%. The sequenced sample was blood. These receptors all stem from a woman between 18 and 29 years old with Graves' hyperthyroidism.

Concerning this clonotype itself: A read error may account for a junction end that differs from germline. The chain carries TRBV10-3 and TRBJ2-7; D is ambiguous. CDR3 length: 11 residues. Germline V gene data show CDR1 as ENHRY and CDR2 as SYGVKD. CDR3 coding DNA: TGTGCCACCAGTAAAGGTTACGAGCAGTACTTC. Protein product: CATSKGYEQYF.

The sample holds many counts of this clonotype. DNA of the CDR3: TGTGCCAGCAGCCTGAGCCTAGCGGGAAGCTCCTACGAGCAGTACTTC. Residues: CASSLSLAGSSYEQYF. The rearrangement joins TRBV3-1 to TRBJ2-7; 9 bases fit TRBD2. Losses at the gene ends were 4 bases for V and 0 bases for J; bases not matched to a gene: 7. Germline V gene sequence: CDR1 LGHDT, CDR2 YNNKEL (reference sequence). The CDR3 spans 16 residues.

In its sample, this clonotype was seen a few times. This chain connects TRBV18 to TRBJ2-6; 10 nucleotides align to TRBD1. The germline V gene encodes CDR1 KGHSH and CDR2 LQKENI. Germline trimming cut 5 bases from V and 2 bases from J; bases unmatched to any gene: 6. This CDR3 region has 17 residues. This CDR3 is CASSSGQGGTGANVLTF. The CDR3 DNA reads TGTGCCAGCTCATCAGGACAGGGGGGAACTGGGGCCAACGTCCTGACTTTC.

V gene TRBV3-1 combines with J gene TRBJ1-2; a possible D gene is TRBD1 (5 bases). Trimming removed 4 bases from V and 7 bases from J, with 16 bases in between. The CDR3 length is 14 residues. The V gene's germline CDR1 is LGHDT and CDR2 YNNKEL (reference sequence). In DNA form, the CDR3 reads TGTGCCAGCAGCCCCGCAGGCAGGGTCGGTGGCTACACCTTC. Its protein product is CASSPAGRVGGYTF. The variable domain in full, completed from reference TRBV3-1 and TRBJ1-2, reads DTAVSQTPKYLVTQMGNDKSIKCEQNLGHDTMYWYKQDSKKFLKIMFSYNNKELIINETVPNRFSPKSPDKAHLNLHINSLELGDSAVYFCASSPAGRVGGYTFGSGTRLTVV.

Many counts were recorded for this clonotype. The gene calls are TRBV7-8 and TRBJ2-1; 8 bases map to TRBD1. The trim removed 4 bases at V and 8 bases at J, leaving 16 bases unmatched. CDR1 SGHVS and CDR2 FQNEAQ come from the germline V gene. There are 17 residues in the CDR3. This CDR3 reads CASSSQELTDRADEQFF. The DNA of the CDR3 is TGTGCCAGCAGCTCCCAAGAACTCACGGACAGGGCCGATGAGCAGTTCTTC.

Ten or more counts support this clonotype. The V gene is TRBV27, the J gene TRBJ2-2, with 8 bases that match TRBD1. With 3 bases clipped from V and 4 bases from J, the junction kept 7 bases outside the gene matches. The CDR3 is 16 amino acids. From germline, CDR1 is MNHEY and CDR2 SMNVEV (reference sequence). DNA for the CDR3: TGTGCCAGCAGTTTGGGCAGGGGGCTCGGCACCGGGGAGCTGTTTTTT. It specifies CASSLGRGLGTGELFF.

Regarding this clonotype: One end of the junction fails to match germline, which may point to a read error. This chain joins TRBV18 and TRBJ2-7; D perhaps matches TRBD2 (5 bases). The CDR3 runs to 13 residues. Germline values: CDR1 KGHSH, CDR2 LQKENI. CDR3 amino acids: CASSPETTNERYF. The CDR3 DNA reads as TGTGCCAGCTCACCAGAGACTACTAACGAGCGGTACTTC.

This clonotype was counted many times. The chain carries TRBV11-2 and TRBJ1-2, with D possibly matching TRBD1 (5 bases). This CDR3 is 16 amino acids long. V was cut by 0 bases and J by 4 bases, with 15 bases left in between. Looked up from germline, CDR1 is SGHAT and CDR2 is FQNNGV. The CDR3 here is CASSLDYARAFYGYTF. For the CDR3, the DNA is TGTGCCAGCAGCTTAGATTACGCCAGGGCCTTCTATGGCTACACCTTC. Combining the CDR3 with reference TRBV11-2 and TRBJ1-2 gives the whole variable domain EAGVAQSPRYKIIEKRQSVAFWCNPISGHATLYWYQQILGQGPKLLIQFQNNGVVDDSQLPKDRFSAERLKGVDSTLKIQPAKLEDSAVYLCASSLDYARAFYGYTFGSGTRLTVV.

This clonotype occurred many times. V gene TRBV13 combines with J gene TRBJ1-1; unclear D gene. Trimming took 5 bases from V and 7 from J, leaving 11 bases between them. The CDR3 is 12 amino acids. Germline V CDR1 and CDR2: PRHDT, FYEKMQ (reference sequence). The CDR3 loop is CASSPPGYEAFF. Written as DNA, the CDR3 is TGTGCCAGCAGCCCCCCCGGGTATGAAGCTTTCTTT.

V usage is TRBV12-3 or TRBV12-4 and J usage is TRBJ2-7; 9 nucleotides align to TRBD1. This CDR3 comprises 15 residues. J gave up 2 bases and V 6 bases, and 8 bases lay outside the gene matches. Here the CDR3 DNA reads TGTGCCAGCAGCACCGGGACAGGGATGCCCTACGAGCAGTACTTC. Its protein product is CASSTGTGMPYEQYF.

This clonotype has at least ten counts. As DNA, the CDR3 is TGTGCCAGCAGCTTCGGAGGGAGCCGAACAGATACGCAGTATTTT. Its protein product is CASSFGGSRTDTQYF. The chain has TRBV7-2 and TRBJ2-3; D might be TRBD2 (6 bases). Germline loops: CDR1 SGHTA, CDR2 FQGNSA. This CDR3 is built from 15 residues. V lost 3 bases, J lost 3 bases, and 13 bases lay in between.

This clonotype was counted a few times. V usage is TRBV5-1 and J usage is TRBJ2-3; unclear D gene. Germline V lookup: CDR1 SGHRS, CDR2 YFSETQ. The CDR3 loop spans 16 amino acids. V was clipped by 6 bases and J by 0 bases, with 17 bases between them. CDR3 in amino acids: CASKKWQAASTDTQYF. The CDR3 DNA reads TGCGCCAGCAAAAAATGGCAGGCAGCCAGCACAGATACGCAGTATTTT.

DNA of the CDR3: TGCGCCAGCAGCCAAGATCGTAGGGGGCGCATAAACACCATATATTTT. Its translation is CASSQDRRGRINTIYF. The rearrangement joins TRBV4-3 to TRBJ1-3; 7 bases map to TRBD1. This CDR3 spans 16 amino acids. Germline V gives CDR1 LGHNA, CDR2 YSLEER. Unmatched junction bases numbered 8, after V lost 0 bases and J lost 6 bases.

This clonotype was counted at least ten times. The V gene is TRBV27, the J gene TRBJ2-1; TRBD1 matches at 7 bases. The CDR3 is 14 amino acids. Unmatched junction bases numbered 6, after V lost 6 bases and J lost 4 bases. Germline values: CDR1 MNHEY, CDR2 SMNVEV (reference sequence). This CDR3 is CASSPGTVYNEQFF. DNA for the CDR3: TGTGCCAGCAGCCCCGGGACAGTTTACAATGAGCAGTTCTTC.

CDR3 region: CASSESVGVMNTEAFF. The CDR3 region has the DNA TGCGCCAGCAGTGAGTCGGTCGGGGTTATGAACACTGAAGCTTTCTTT. The chain is built from TRBV10-2 and TRBJ1-1; D gene uncertain. CDR3 length: 16 residues. V was trimmed by 0 bases and J by 0 bases, leaving 11 bases between them. CDR1 and CDR2 (germline): WSHSY, SAAADI.

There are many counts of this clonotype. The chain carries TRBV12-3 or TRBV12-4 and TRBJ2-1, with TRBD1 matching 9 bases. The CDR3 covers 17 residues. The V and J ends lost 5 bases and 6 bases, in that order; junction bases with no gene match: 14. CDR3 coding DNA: TGTGCCAGCAGTCAAAACAGGGGGCGGCCTAGCTCCAATGAGCAGTTCTTC. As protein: CASSQNRGRPSSNEQFF.

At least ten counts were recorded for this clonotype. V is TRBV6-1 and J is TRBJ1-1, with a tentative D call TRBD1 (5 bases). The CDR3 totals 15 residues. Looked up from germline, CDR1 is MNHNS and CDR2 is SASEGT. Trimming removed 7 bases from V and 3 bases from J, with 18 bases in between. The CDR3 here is CASKAAGNRDTEAFF. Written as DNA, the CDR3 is TGTGCCAGCAAGGCGGCAGGGAATCGTGACACTGAAGCTTTCTTT.

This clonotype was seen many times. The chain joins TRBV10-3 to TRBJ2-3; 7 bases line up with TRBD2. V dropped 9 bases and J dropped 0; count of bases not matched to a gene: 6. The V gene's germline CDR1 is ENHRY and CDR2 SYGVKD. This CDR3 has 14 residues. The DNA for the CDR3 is TGTGCCATAGGGGCGGGAGCGAGCACAGATACGCAGTATTTT. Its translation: CAIGAGASTDTQYF.

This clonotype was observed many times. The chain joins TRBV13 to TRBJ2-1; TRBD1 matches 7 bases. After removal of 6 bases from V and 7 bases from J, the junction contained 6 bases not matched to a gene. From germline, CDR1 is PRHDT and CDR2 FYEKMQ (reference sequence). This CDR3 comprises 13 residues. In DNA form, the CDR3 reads TGTGCCAGCAGACCGACAGGGTCGAATGAGCAGTTCTTC. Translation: CASRPTGSNEQFF.

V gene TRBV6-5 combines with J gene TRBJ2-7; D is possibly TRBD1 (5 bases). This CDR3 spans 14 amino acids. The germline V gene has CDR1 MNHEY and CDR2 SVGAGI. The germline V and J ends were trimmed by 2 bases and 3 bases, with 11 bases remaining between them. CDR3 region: CASSYGQTNYEQYF. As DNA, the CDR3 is TGTGCCAGCAGTTACGGACAAACGAACTACGAGCAGTACTTC.

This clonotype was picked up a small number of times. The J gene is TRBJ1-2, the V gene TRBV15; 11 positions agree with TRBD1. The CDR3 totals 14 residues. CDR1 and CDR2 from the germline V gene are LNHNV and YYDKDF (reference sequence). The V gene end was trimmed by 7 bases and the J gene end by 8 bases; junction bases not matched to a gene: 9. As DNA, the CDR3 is TGTGCCACCACTAAAGGACAGGGGGCAGGGGGCTACACCTTC. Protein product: CATTKGQGAGGYTF.

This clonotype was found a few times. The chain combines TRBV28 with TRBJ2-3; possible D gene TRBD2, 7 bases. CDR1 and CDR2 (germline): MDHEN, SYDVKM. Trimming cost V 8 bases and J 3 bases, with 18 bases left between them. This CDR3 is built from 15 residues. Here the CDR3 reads CASVGGGRGTDTQYF. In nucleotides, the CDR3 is TGTGCCAGCGTGGGAGGGGGGCGTGGAACAGATACGCAGTATTTT.

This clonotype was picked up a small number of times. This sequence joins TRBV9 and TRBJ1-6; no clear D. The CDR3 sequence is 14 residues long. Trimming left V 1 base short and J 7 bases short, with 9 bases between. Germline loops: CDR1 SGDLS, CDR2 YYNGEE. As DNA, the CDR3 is TGTGCCAGCAGCGTAAGAAGCGACAATTCACCCCTCCACTTT. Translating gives CASSVRSDNSPLHF.

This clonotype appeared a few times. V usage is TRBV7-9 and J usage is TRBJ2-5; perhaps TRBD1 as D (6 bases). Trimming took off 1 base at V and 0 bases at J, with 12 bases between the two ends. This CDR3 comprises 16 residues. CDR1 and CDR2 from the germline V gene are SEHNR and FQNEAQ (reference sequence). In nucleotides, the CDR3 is TGTGCCAGCAGCTTAGGAGGGGGTGTTTACCAAGAGACCCAGTACTTC. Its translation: CASSLGGGVYQETQYF.

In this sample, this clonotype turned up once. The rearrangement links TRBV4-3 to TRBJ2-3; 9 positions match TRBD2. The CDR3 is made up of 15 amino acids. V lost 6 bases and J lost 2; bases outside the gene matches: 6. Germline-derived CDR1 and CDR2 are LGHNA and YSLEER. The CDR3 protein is CASRRRGGDTDTQYF. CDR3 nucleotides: TGCGCCAGCAGACGGCGGGGGGGCGACACAGATACGCAGTATTTT.

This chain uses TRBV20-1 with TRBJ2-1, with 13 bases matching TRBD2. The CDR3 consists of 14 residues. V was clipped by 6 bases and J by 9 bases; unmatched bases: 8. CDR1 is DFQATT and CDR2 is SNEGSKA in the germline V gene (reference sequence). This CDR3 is CSALQRLAGGEQFF. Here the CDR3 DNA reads TGCAGTGCGCTACAGAGACTAGCGGGGGGTGAGCAGTTCTTC.

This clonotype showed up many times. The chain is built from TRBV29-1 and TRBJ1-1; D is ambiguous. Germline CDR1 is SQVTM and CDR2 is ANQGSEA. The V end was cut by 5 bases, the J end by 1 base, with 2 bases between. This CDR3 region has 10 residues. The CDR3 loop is CSVSNTEAFF. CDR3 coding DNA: TGCAGCGTTTCGAACACTGAAGCTTTCTTT.